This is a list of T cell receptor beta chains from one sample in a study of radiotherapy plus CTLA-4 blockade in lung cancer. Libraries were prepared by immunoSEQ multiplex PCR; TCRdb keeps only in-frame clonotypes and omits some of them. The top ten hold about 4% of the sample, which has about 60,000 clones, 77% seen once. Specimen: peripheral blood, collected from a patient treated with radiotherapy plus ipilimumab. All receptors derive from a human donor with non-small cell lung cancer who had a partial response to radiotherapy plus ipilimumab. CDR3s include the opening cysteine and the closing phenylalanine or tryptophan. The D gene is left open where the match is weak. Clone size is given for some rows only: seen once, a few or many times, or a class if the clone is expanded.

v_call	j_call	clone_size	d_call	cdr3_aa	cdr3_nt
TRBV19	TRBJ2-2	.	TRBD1	CASSIPGQGAGELFF	TGTGCCAGTAGTATCCCGGGACAGGGGGCCGGGGAGCTGTTTTTT
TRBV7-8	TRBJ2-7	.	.	CASSIAGKDSYEQYF	TGTGCCAGCAGCATCGCAGGAAAAGACTCCTACGAGCAGTACTTC
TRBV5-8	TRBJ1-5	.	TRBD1	CASSPGTGVGNQPQHF	TGTGCCAGCAGCCCGGGGACAGGGGTGGGCAATCAGCCCCAGCATTTT
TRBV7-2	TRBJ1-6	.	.	CASSLAGGSSYNSPLHF	TGTGCCAGCAGCTTAGCGGGGGGGAGCTCCTATAATTCACCCCTCCACTTT
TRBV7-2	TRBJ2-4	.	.	CASSLLRSGVNIQYF	TGTGCCAGCAGCTTACTTCGGTCAGGGGTAAACATTCAGTACTTC
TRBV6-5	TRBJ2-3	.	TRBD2	CASSYGSGGTDTQYF	TGTGCCAGCAGTTATGGTAGCGGGGGCACAGATACGCAGTATTTT
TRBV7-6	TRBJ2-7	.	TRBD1	CASSGDSSYEQYF	TGTGCCAGCAGCGGGGACAGCTCCTACGAGCAGTACTTC
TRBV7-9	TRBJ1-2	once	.	CASSLQGYYGYTF	TGTGCCAGCAGCTTACAGGGATACTATGGCTACACCTTC
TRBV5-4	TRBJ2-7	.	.	CASSRDRGSSYEQYF	TGTGCCAGCAGCCGCGACCGGGGGAGCTCCTACGAGCAGTACTTC
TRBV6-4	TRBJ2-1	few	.	CASSPGGSYNEQFF	TGTGCCAGCTCTCCAGGGGGGTCCTACAATGAGCAGTTCTTC
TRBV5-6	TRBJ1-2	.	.	CASSLGREYGYTF	TGTGCCAGCAGCTTGGGGAGGGAGTATGGCTACACCTTC
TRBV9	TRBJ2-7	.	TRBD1	CASSVGQGPPYEQYF	TGTGCCAGCAGCGTAGGACAGGGGCCTCCCTACGAGCAGTACTTC
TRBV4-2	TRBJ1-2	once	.	CASSQEFKLSNYGYTF	TGTGCCAGCAGCCAAGAGTTTAAGCTTTCTAACTATGGCTACACCTTC
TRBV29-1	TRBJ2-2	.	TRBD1	CSVGRDRGTGELFF	TGCAGCGTTGGCCGGGACAGGGGGACCGGGGAGCTGTTTTTT
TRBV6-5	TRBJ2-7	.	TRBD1	CASSRDRSSYEQYF	TGTGCCAGCAGCAGGGACAGGAGCTCCTACGAGCAGTACTTC
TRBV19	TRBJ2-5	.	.	CASSPTLARGETQYF	TGTGCCAGTAGTCCAACCCTAGCGAGAGGGGAGACCCAGTACTTC
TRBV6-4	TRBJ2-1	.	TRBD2	CASSAEGTSQHEQFF	TGTGCCAGCAGTGCCGAGGGGACTAGCCAACATGAGCAGTTCTTC
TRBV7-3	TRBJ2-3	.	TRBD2	CASSPRGGGGRTDTQYF	TGTGCCAGCAGCCCCCGGGGGGGCGGGGGCCGCACAGATACGCAGTATTTT
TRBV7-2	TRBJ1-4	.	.	CASSDTGWTNEKLFF	TGTGCCAGCAGCGACACAGGGTGGACTAATGAAAAACTGTTTTTT
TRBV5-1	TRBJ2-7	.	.	CASSPGTAYEQYF	TGCGCCAGCAGCCCGGGGACTGCATACGAGCAGTACTTC
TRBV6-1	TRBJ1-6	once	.	CASSATLQGLSSYNSPLHF	TGTGCCAGCAGTGCAACCTTACAGGGATTGAGCTCCTATAATTCACCCCTCCACTTT
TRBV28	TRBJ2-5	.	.	CASSFRALGQLETQYF	TGTGCCAGCAGTTTCCGGGCCCTCGGACAGTTAGAGACCCAGTACTTC
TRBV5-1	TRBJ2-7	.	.	CASSPLSHSSNEQYF	TGCGCCAGCAGTCCGCTCTCGCACAGCTCTAACGAGCAGTACTTC
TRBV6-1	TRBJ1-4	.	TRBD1	CASSPTGATNEKLFF	TGTGCCAGCAGTCCGACAGGGGCAACTAATGAAAAACTGTTTTTT
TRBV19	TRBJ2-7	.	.	CASSDRLYEQYF	TGTGCCAGTAGCGACAGGCTCTACGAGCAGTACTTC
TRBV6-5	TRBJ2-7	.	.	CAGRPGQGSYEQYF	TGTGCCGGCCGCCCCGGACAAGGGTCCTACGAGCAGTACTTC
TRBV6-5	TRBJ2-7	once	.	CASSYSSGKSEQYF	TGTGCCAGCAGTTACTCATCAGGAAAGTCCGAGCAGTACTTC
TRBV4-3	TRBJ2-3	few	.	CASSQGLAGAGDTQYF	TGCGCCAGCAGCCAAGGTCTGGCGGGGGCCGGAGATACGCAGTATTTT
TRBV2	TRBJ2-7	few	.	CASSPPGVGEQYF	TGTGCCAGCAGCCCCCCAGGTGTAGGCGAGCAGTACTTC
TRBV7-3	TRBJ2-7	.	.	CASSPTQDILGKQYF	TGTGCCAGCAGCCCCACCCAGGACATTCTTGGCAAGCAGTACTTC
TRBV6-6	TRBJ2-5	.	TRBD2	CASSSGAGGTQETQYF	TGTGCCAGCAGTTCTGGGGCGGGGGGCACTCAAGAGACCCAGTACTTC
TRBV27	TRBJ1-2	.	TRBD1	CASSWTGTAYGGYGYTF	TGTGCCAGCAGTTGGACCGGGACAGCCTACGGTGGCTATGGCTACACCTTC
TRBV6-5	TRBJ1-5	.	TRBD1	CASSRTGFNQPQHF	TGTGCCAGCAGTAGGACAGGGTTCAATCAGCCCCAGCATTTT
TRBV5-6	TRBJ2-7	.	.	CASSLVYSYEQYF	TGTGCCAGCAGCTTGGTGTACTCCTACGAGCAGTACTTC
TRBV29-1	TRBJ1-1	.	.	CSARGGAHFPNTEAFF	TGCAGCGCCCGGGGGGGGGCCCACTTCCCGAACACTGAAGCTTTCTTT
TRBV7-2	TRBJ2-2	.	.	CASSQQGAVTGELFF	TGTGCCAGCAGCCAACAGGGCGCGGTCACCGGGGAGCTGTTTTTT
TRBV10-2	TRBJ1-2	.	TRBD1	CASTQGQGRGYTF	TGCGCCAGCACCCAGGGACAGGGTCGGGGCTACACCTTC
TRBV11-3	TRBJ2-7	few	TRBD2	CANPGLASSYEQYF	TGTGCCAACCCCGGACTAGCGAGTTCCTACGAGCAGTACTTC
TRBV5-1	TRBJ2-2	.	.	CASSLSDSLPNTGELFF	TGCGCCAGCAGCTTGTCGGACAGCTTACCGAACACCGGGGAGCTGTTTTTT
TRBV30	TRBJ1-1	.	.	CAWREGTGGTFF	TGTGCCTGGAGAGAAGGGACTGGGGGAACTTTCTTT
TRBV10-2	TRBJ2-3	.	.	CASSESEGNTQYF	TGCGCCAGCAGTGAGTCGGAGGGAAATACGCAGTATTTT
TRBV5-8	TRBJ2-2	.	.	CASSLTGWSGELFF	TGTGCCAGCAGCTTGACAGGGTGGTCCGGGGAGCTGTTTTTT
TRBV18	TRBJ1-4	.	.	CASSPEGEKLFF	TGTGCCAGCTCACCGGAGGGTGAAAAACTGTTTTTT
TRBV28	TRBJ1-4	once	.	CASSLRTGWNEKLFF	TGTGCCAGCAGTTTACGCACAGGGTGGAATGAAAAACTGTTTTTT
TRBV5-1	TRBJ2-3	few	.	CASSSRSSTDTQYF	TGCGCCAGCAGCTCCCGTTCTAGCACAGATACGCAGTATTTT
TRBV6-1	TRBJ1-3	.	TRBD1	CASSETGTDSGNTIYF	TGTGCCAGCAGTGAGACAGGGACAGACTCTGGAAACACCATATATTTT
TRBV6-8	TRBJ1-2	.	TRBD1	CASSYAGGYGYTF	TGTGCCAGCAGTTACGCAGGGGGCTATGGCTACACCTTC